The 16 T cell receptor beta chains reported below all come from one sample, sequenced in a study of identical twins. TCRdb reprocessed the 5' RACE reads with MiXCR, giving one entry per CDR3 protein. This sample has some 660,000 distinct CDR3 sequences, with roughly 8% found just once. These data also formed part of another study, on yellow fever vaccine responses in identical twins.

Sequencing used PBMCs. Receptors were obtained from a woman in her late teens or twenties in good health.

This clonotype was detected a few times. The J gene is TRBJ2-2, the V gene TRBV7-2; TRBD1 agrees at 7 bases. The CDR3 has 17 residues. From germline, CDR1 is SGHTA and CDR2 FQGNSA. With V trimmed by 4 bases and J by 9 bases, 17 bases remained unmatched. CDR3: CASSSGPGQIYRWELFF. The CDR3, as DNA: TGTGCCAGCAGCTCGGGCCCGGGACAGATCTATCGTTGGGAGCTGTTTTTT.

This clonotype was detected a few times. The V and J genes are TRBV5-1 and TRBJ2-5; D unclear. Germline V lookup: CDR1 SGHRS, CDR2 YFSETQ. The CDR3 extends over 13 amino acids. Between the trimmed V and J ends, which lost 3 bases and 0 bases, there was a span of 6 bases. CDR3 bases: TGCGCCAGCAGCTCCGAGCACCAAGAGACCCAGTACTTC. It translates to CASSSEHQETQYF.

This rearrangement joins TRBV3-1 to TRBJ1-6; D call uncertain. The V and J ends lost 4 bases and 9 bases respectively, with 10 bases between them. The length of the CDR3 is 13 residues. Germline V gives CDR1 LGHDT, CDR2 YNNKEL (reference sequence). The CDR3 loop is CASSLRTSSPLHF. CDR3 nucleotide sequence: TGTGCCAGCAGCCTAAGGACGAGTTCACCCCTCCACTTT.

This clonotype was seen a handful of times. The rearrangement links TRBV20-1 to TRBJ2-7; 11 positions match TRBD1. CDR1 is DFQATT and CDR2 is SNEGSKA in the germline V gene (reference sequence). J was trimmed by 3 bases and V by 1 base; bases with no gene match: 2. This CDR3 has 14 residues. The CDR3 DNA reads TGCAGTGCTAGAGGGACAGGGGGCGTCTACGAGCAGTACTTC. Its protein is CSARGTGGVYEQYF.

The chain uses TRBV7-2 and TRBJ2-3; TRBD2 matches at 8 bases. This CDR3 is built from 20 residues. V dropped 0 bases and J dropped 6; count of bases not matched to a gene: 20. The germline CDR1 and CDR2 sequences are SGHTA and FQGNSA. CDR3 DNA sequence: TGTGCCAGCAGCTTAGCGAGATTAGTGGACAAGCGGGGGTTTGGGGATACGCAGTATTTT. It specifies CASSLARLVDKRGFGDTQYF. Using reference TRBV7-2 and TRBJ2-3 for the parts outside the CDR3, the full variable domain is GAGVSQSPSNKVTEKGKDVELRCDPISGHTALYWYRQSLGQGLEFLIYFQGNSAPDKSGLPSDRFSAERTGGSVSTLTIQRTQQEDSAVYLCASSLARLVDKRGFGDTQYFGPGTRLTVL.

The chain combines TRBV6-5 with TRBJ2-7; D is unclear. CDR3 length: 14 amino acids. The germline V gene has CDR1 MNHEY and CDR2 SVGAGI. Trimming stripped 2 bases from V and 2 bases from J, with 10 bases between. The CDR3 DNA is TGTGCCAGCAGTTACGGGCTAGGGACCTACGAGCAGTACTTC. Translated: CASSYGLGTYEQYF.

V is TRBV29-1 and J is TRBJ2-7; tentative D call: TRBD1 (5 bases). The V gene lost 6 bases and the J gene lost 5 bases, with 17 bases spanning the gap. Germline V gives CDR1 SQVTM, CDR2 ANQGSEA. The CDR3 spans 13 residues. For the CDR3, the DNA is TGCAGCGTCGCAGGGTGGCCCCGGGACGAGCAGTACTTC. It yields the protein CSVAGWPRDEQYF.

In this sample, this clonotype turned up a few times. The rearrangement joins TRBV7-8 to TRBJ2-3, with 12 positions matching TRBD2. The CDR3 sequence is 17 residues long. V was clipped by 9 bases and J by 2 bases; unmatched bases: 12. Germline CDR1 reads SGHVS; CDR2 reads FQNEAQ. The CDR3 nucleotides are TGTGCCAGTTCCCTAGCGGGGGGGCGGCCAACCACAGATACGCAGTATTTT. This translates into CASSLAGGRPTTDTQYF.

This clonotype was picked up a small number of times. The rearrangement joins TRBV27 to TRBJ2-7, with D tentatively TRBD1 (5 bases). The V gene's germline CDR1 is MNHEY and CDR2 SMNVEV (reference sequence). The CDR3 is 17 amino acids. Trimming stripped 2 bases from V and 6 bases from J, with 23 bases between. In DNA, the CDR3 is TGTGCCAGCAGTTTAAGTGCGAGTAGGACACTTTTCACCGAGCAGTACTTC. This codes for CASSLSASRTLFTEQYF.

In its sample, this clonotype was seen many times. This chain links TRBV25-1 with TRBJ1-2; tentative D call: TRBD1 (5 bases). The CDR3 loop spans 16 amino acids. Trimming cost V 2 bases and J 0 bases, with 13 bases left between them. Per the germline V gene, CDR1 is MGHDK and CDR2 is SYGVNS. The CDR3 coding sequence is TGTGCCAGCAGTGAAGACCGGGACTTTACTAACTATGGCTACACCTTC. This sequence encodes CASSEDRDFTNYGYTF.

This rearrangement joins TRBV4-3 to TRBJ2-5; TRBD2 might be the D (5 bases). Germline V gene sequence: CDR1 LGHNA, CDR2 YSLEER. This CDR3 region has 17 residues. The V and J ends lost 0 bases and 2 bases respectively, with 16 bases between them. The CDR3 here is CASSQEVAGIGQETQYF. The CDR3 DNA is TGCGCCAGCAGCCAAGAAGTCGCCGGGATAGGGCAAGAGACCCAGTACTTC.

The chain combines TRBV4-2 with TRBJ2-1; D is uncertain. The CDR3 is 16 amino acids. V was cut by 5 bases and J by 8 bases, with 22 bases left in between. CDR1 is LGHNA, CDR2 YNFKEQ, per germline. The CDR3 spells CASSGSEIGLTYEQFF. The CDR3 region has the DNA TGTGCCAGCAGCGGCTCCGAGATTGGGCTCACCTATGAGCAGTTCTTC.

This clonotype was found a few times. The gene calls are TRBV20-1 and TRBJ2-1, with no clear D. CDR1 and CDR2 (germline): DFQATT, SNEGSKA (reference sequence). This CDR3 is built from 15 residues. Trimming left V 4 bases short and J 2 bases short, with 15 bases between. CDR3 in DNA: TGCAGTGCTACGGGCGCCATCCCTACCTACAATGAGCAGTTCTTC. Amino acids: CSATGAIPTYNEQFF.

This clonotype appeared many times. This chain connects TRBV20-1 to TRBJ2-1, with 11 bases lining up with TRBD2. The V gene's germline CDR1 is DFQATT and CDR2 SNEGSKA (reference sequence). V trimming: 6 bases; J trimming: 2 bases; junction bases outside the gene matches: 6. The CDR3 contains 15 residues. Written as DNA, the CDR3 is TGCAGTGCACAACGACTAGCGGGGACCTACAATGAGCAGTTCTTC. Protein product: CSAQRLAGTYNEQFF.

This clonotype appeared a few times. The chain is built from TRBV5-6 and TRBJ1-6; possible D gene TRBD1, 6 bases. The CDR3 runs 14 residues. Germline values: CDR1 SGHDT, CDR2 YYEEEE. The V gene lost 7 bases and the J gene lost 11 bases, with 19 bases spanning the gap. In DNA, the CDR3 is TGTGCCAGCGATCTTTGGGGAGGGGGAACACCCCTCCACTTT. This gives the protein CASDLWGGGTPLHF.

This clonotype has at least ten counts. CDR3 bases: TGCAGCGTTGTTGGCACAGATACGCAGTATTTT. Amino acid sequence: CSVVGTDTQYF. V gene TRBV29-1 combines with J gene TRBJ2-3; D remains unclear. The CDR3 runs 11 residues. Germline V CDR1 and CDR2: SQVTM, ANQGSEA. Trimming removed 4 bases at V and 1 base at J, with 3 bases between.